The clone carrying this T cell receptor (beta chain) was seen just once. What it binds is not known. TCRdb's table, derived via immunoSEQ multiplex PCR, lists solely in-frame clones and lacks some. This repertoire shows 100,000 to 140,000 clones, approximately 88% found once; its top ten account for less than 8%. The data originate from a study of T cell responses to AZD1222 COVID-19 vaccine. Whole-study findings and limits: It should be noted that donors were predominantly white British and more often female, and clonal diversity was possibly underestimated. Spike as a whole was targeted by vaccine-associated CD4 TCRs, dominant at 160-218 and 743-854.

V shed 5 bases, J shed 4 bases, and the junction held 7 bases outside the gene matches. Germline V CDR1 and CDR2: SGHTA, FQGNSA. CDR3 length: 14 amino acids. The chain has TRBV7-2 and TRBJ2-7; TRBD2 agrees at 8 bases. This TCR derives from an adult in good health. Source: peripheral blood, taken on day 0 of AZD1222 vaccination. CDR3 protein: CASSPQAGAYEQYF. Here the CDR3 DNA reads TGTGCCAGCAGCCCTCAAGCGGGAGCTTACGAGCAGTACTTC.